The present TCR beta chain was sequenced within a study of early T cells in non-severe SARS-CoV-2 infection. Study summary: Unsorted whole blood bulk RNA was sequenced, with unpaired chains.

Germline CDR1 LGHDT, CDR2 YNNKEL (reference sequence). The CDR3 loop spans 14 amino acids. The V end lost 6 bases, the J end lost 6 bases, and 17 bases lay between the germline ends. Attachment of unique molecular identifiers to individual cDNA molecules was performed. Via MiXCR, TCRdb re-called the 5' RACE reads, giving one row per CDR3 protein. This sample has 46,000 or so distinct CDR3 sequences; about 4% occur once, and the top ten carry 3%. This clonotype was seen many times. The chain is built from TRBV3-1 and TRBJ1-1; perhaps TRBD1 as D (5 bases). The receptor's source is an adult who was a healthcare worker with PCR-confirmed SARS-CoV-2 infection or an uninfected control (not recorded which). Sequencing used whole blood. This CDR3 reads CASSNRQGEAEAFF. Here the CDR3 DNA reads TGTGCCAGCAGTAACCGTCAGGGCGAGGCTGAAGCTTTCTTT.